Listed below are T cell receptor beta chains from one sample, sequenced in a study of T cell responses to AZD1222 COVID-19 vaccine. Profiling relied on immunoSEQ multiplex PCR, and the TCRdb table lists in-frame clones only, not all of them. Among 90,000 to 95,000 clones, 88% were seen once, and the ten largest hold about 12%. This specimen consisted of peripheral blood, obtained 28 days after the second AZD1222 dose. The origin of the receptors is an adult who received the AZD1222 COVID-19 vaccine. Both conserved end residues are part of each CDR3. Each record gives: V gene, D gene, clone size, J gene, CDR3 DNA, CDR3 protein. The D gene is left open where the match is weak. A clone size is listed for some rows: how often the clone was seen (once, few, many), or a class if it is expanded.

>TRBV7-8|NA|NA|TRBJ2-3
TGTGCCAGCAGGGTTGGGGCAAGCACAGATACGCAGTATTTT
CASRVGASTDTQYF
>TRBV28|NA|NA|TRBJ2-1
TGTGCCAGCAGTTTATGGGGGTATGAGCAGTTCTTC
CASSLWGYEQFF
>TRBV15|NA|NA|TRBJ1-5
TGTGCCACCAGCAGAGACCCCCTCCAGCCCCAGCATTTT
CATSRDPLQPQHF
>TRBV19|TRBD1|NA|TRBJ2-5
TGTGCCAGTAGTGCTACAGGGGGCCAAGAGACCCAGTACTTC
CASSATGGQETQYF
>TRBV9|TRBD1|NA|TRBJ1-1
TGTGCCAGCAGCGCCTACAGGGGACCCAACACTGAAGCTTTCTTT
CASSAYRGPNTEAFF
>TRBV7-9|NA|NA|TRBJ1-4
TGTGCCAGCAGCTTAGATTCAGGGACTGCAACTAATGAAAAACTGTTTTTT
CASSLDSGTATNEKLFF
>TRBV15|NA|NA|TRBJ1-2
TGTGCCACCAGCAGAGATGGGGGGGAGGACTATGGCTACACCTTC
CATSRDGGEDYGYTF
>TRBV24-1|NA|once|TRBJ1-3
TGTGCCACCAGTGACTTAACCCTTTACGGTAGTTGGGGAAACACCATATATTTT
CATSDLTLYGSWGNTIYF
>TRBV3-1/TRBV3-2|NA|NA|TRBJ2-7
TGTGCCAGCAGCCGGACATTGGGGGGTCACGAGCAGTACTTC
CASSRTLGGHEQYF
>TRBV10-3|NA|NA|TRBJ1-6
TGTGCCATCAGTGGACAGGCAACCTCCCCCCTCCACTTT
CAISGQATSPLHF
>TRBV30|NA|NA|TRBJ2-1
TGTGCCTGGAGTGTCCTGGCGTCGGTGAGTGAGCAGTTCTTC
CAWSVLASVSEQFF
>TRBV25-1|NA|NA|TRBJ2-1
TGTGCCAGCAGTGAAGGCGTCTTCAATGAGCAGTTCTTC
CASSEGVFNEQFF
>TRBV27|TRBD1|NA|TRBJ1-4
TGTGCCAGCAGTTTATTTAGGACAGGGAATGAAAAACTGTTTTTT
CASSLFRTGNEKLFF
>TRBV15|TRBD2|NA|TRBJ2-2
TGTGCCACCAGCAGGGACTGGGGTAGCGGGAGTCCCGGGGAGCTGTTTTTT
CATSRDWGSGSPGELFF
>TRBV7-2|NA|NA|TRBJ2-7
TGTGCCAGCAGCTTAGGAAGACAAGAGCAGTACTTC
CASSLGRQEQYF
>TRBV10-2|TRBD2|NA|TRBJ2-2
TGCGCCAGCAGTGAGTCGGTTACTAGCGGCGGGGAGCTGTTTTTT
CASSESVTSGGELFF
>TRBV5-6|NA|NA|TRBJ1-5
TGTGCCAGCAGCTTGGGATCGTCCAGGGGCAATCAGCCCCAGCATTTT
CASSLGSSRGNQPQHF
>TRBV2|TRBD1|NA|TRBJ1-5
TGTGCCAGCAGGACAGGGGGCCGTCGGGCCCAGCATTTT
CASRTGGRRAQHF
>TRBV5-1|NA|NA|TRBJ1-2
TGCGCCAGCAGCTTGGCGGGGGGCTCGGAGGGCTACACCTTC
CASSLAGGSEGYTF
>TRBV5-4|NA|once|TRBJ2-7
TGTGCCAGCAGCTTGCCTGAAGGTGATGGCTCCTACGAGCAGTACTTC
CASSLPEGDGSYEQYF
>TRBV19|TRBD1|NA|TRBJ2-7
TGTGCCAGCGGGACAGGGGTTTCGCAACAGCAGGACGAGCAGTACTTC
CASGTGVSQQQDEQYF
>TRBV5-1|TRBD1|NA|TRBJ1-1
TGCGCCAGCAGCTTAGACAGGGCGGGAACTGAAGCTTTCTTT
CASSLDRAGTEAFF